This T cell receptor (beta chain) was retrieved from a study of preoperative IRX-2 immunotherapy in early breast cancer. Produced via immunoSEQ multiplex PCR; TCRdb's table is partial and in-frame only. The sample includes approximately 100,000 clones, 86% of them seen just once. Regarding treatment: preoperative locoregional IRX-2 cytokine immunotherapy. Samples came from a phase Ib trial of preoperative locoregional IRX-2 cytokine immunotherapy. The source material was tumor tissue, sampled after IRX-2 immunotherapy. This TCR was sampled from a human donor with breast cancer.

The CDR3, as DNA: TGCAGCGATCGTGACAAGGAGGCCGAGCAGTACTTC. As protein: CSDRDKEAEQYF. The V and J genes are TRBV29-1 and TRBJ2-7, with D perhaps matching TRBD2 (5 bases). V was cut by 7 bases and J by 6 bases, with 16 bases left in between. This CDR3 region has 12 residues. CDR1 and CDR2 (germline): SQVTM, ANQGSEA.